The 19 T cell receptor beta chains given below trace back to one sample, sequenced in a study of blood T cells in healthy people across ages. Combining a sample-barcoded 5' primer with a J-beta primer mix, a second PCR ran for roughly 7 to 12 cycles. TCRdb ran MiXCR on the 5' RACE reads and lists one entry per CDR3 protein. This table has about 1,500,000 distinct CDR3 sequences, 25% to 30% appearing once. The sequencing input was blood. Receptors originate from a woman aged 25-40 years in good health.

In its sample, this clonotype was seen a few times. The chain joins TRBV9 to TRBJ2-2; TRBD1 is a possible D gene (5 bases). The V end was cut by 3 bases, the J end by 3 bases, with 9 bases between. Looked up from germline, CDR1 is SGDLS and CDR2 is YYNGEE. This CDR3 has 14 residues. CDR3 loop: CASSAPTDTGELFF. The CDR3 bases are TGTGCCAGCAGCGCCCCGACAGACACCGGGGAGCTGTTTTTT. The variable domain in full, with the rest retrieved from reference TRBV9 and TRBJ2-2, is DSGVTQTPKHLITATGQRVTLRCSPRSGDLSVYWYQQSLDQGLQFLIQYYNGEERAKGNILERFSAQQFPDLHSELNLSSLELGDSALYFCASSAPTDTGELFFGEGSRLTVL.

This clonotype was detected many times. The chain joins TRBV3-1 to TRBJ2-5, with D possibly being TRBD2 (5 bases). Germline CDR1 LGHDT, CDR2 YNNKEL (reference sequence). The CDR3 loop spans 16 amino acids. Trimming pared 3 bases from V and 5 bases from J, leaving 19 bases between. For the CDR3, the DNA is TGTGCCAGCAGCCAGCGGGCGAGCGGTCGTATGGAGACCCAGTACTTC. This sequence encodes CASSQRASGRMETQYF.

The chain links TRBV28 to TRBJ2-5, with TRBD2 matching 11 bases. Germline CDR1 reads MDHEN; CDR2 reads SYDVKM. V shed 3 bases and J 6 bases; nucleotides not matched to a gene: 6. This CDR3 comprises 15 residues. The CDR3 is CASSFYSGGAKTQYF. The CDR3 DNA is TGTGCCAGCAGTTTTTATAGCGGGGGGGCGAAGACCCAGTACTTC.

This clonotype showed up just a few times. V is TRBV30 and J is TRBJ2-5; TRBD1 is a possible D gene (6 bases). In germline, CDR1 is GTSNPN, CDR2 SVGIG (reference sequence). This CDR3 is built from 12 residues. With 4 bases removed from V and 1 base from J, the gap between germline ends came to 7 bases. CDR3 protein: CAWTGAQETQYF. For the CDR3, the DNA is TGTGCCTGGACAGGGGCCCAAGAGACCCAGTACTTC.

The V call is TRBV28, the J call TRBJ1-1; no clear D gene. The CDR3 spans 14 residues. V was pared by 1 base and J by 4 bases, with 10 bases between. CDR1 is MDHEN and CDR2 is SYDVKM in the germline V gene. The CDR3 protein is CASSLYGRGTEAFF. CDR3 sequence (DNA): TGTGCCAGCAGTTTATATGGGCGGGGCACTGAAGCTTTCTTT. Full variable domain (missing parts from reference TRBV28 and TRBJ1-1): DVKVTQSSRYLVKRTGEKVFLECVQDMDHENMFWYRQDPGLGLRLIYFSYDVKMKEKGDIPEGYSVSREKKERFSLILESASTNQTSMYLCASSLYGRGTEAFFGQGTRLTVV.

The chain employs TRBV10-3 and TRBJ2-3; 8 bases are a match to TRBD2. This CDR3 spans 15 amino acids. With V trimmed by 2 bases and J by 4 bases, 5 bases remained unmatched. CDR1 and CDR2 (germline): ENHRY, SYGVKD. This chain's CDR3 is CAISEDSGNSDTQYF. Here the CDR3 DNA reads TGTGCCATCAGTGAGGATAGCGGGAACTCAGATACGCAGTATTTT.

The chain links TRBV19 to TRBJ2-1; D gene ambiguous. CDR3 size: 14 residues. The V and J ends lost 5 bases and 5 bases respectively, with 13 bases between them. Germline CDR1 LNHDA, CDR2 SQIVND (reference sequence). CDR3 protein: CASSGLPENNEQFF. The DNA for the CDR3 is TGTGCCAGTAGTGGCCTTCCTGAGAACAATGAGCAGTTCTTC.

The rearrangement uses TRBV20-1 and TRBJ2-5; 10 bases agree with TRBD1. V trimming: 5 bases; J trimming: 4 bases; junction bases outside the gene matches: 7. CDR3 length: 14 residues. Germline V gene lookup returns CDR1 DFQATT and CDR2 SNEGSKA (reference sequence). The CDR3 nucleotides read TGCAGTGCTTTTGACAGGGGGCGCGGAGAGACCCAGTACTTC. Protein sequence: CSAFDRGRGETQYF.

This chain joins TRBV12-3 or TRBV12-4 and TRBJ2-2; 7 bases are shared with TRBD1. J gave up 7 bases and V 5 bases, and 4 bases lay outside the gene matches. The CDR3 has 13 residues. CDR3 amino acids: CASSPQGDGELFF. The CDR3, as DNA: TGTGCCAGCAGTCCTCAGGGGGACGGGGAGCTGTTTTTT.

The table lists this clonotype with a few counts. The V gene is TRBV6-5, the J gene TRBJ2-1; possible D gene TRBD2, 5 bases. CDR1 is MNHEY, CDR2 SVGAGI, per germline. CDR3 length: 12 residues. V was trimmed by 5 bases and J by 10 bases, leaving 12 bases between them. The CDR3, as DNA: TGTGCCAGCAGTCGATTACGCGGGGAGCAGTTCTTC. Translation: CASSRLRGEQFF.

The chain links TRBV7-2 to TRBJ2-3; 12 bases are a match to TRBD2. The length of the CDR3 is 13 residues. CDR1 and CDR2 from the germline V gene are SGHTA and FQGNSA. V dropped 6 bases and J dropped 9; count of bases not matched to a gene: 4. CDR3 DNA: TGTGCCAGCAGGACTAGCGGGGGCCACACGCAGTATTTT. Translated, it gives CASRTSGGHTQYF.

The sample holds many counts of this clonotype. This chain connects TRBV15 to TRBJ2-4, with TRBD1 matching over 8 bases. CDR1 LNHNV and CDR2 YYDKDF come from the germline V gene (reference sequence). CDR3 length: 16 amino acids. The V and J ends lost 4 bases and 2 bases, in that order; junction bases with no gene match: 7. The CDR3 region has the DNA TGTGCCACCAGCATGCCCCGGACAGGGTCCAAAAACATTCAGTACTTC. It encodes CATSMPRTGSKNIQYF.

This sequence joins TRBV7-2 and TRBJ2-5, with D perhaps matching TRBD1 (6 bases). V lost 6 bases and J lost 3, with 11 bases in between. CDR3 length: 13 residues. In germline, CDR1 is SGHTA, CDR2 FQGNSA. CDR3 coding DNA: TGTGCCAGCAGTCAGCAGGGGAAAGAGACCCAGTACTTC. Its translation is CASSQQGKETQYF.

This clonotype occurred many times. The chain recombines TRBV20-1 with TRBJ2-7; 7 nucleotides line up with TRBD2. This CDR3 spans 15 amino acids. CDR1 and CDR2 (germline): DFQATT, SNEGSKA (reference sequence). The V and J ends lost 0 bases and 1 base, in that order; junction bases with no gene match: 6. The CDR3 nucleotides read TGCAGTGCTAGAGATCCCCAGCGGGATTCCTACGAGCAGTACTTC. Residues: CSARDPQRDSYEQYF.

This clonotype came up a few times. J is TRBJ2-2 and V is TRBV7-2; 12 bases line up with TRBD1. This CDR3 comprises 18 residues. The germline gives CDR1 SGHTA, CDR2 FQGNSA. Germline trimming cut 5 bases from V and 3 bases from J; bases unmatched to any gene: 10. CDR3 amino acids: CASSHRGTGGADTGELFF. For the CDR3, the DNA is TGTGCCAGCAGCCACCGGGGGACAGGGGGCGCGGACACCGGGGAGCTGTTTTTT.

The V call is TRBV7-9, the J call TRBJ2-5; D not resolved. The J call is in doubt because the DNA end fits TRBJ2-7 better. CDR1 and CDR2 (germline): SEHNR, FQNEAQ (reference sequence). The CDR3 totals 14 residues. The CDR3 DNA reads as TGTGCCAGCAGCTTAGTCTCAGGACCCTACGAGCAGTACTTC. This sequence encodes CASSLVSGPYEQYF.

The chain carries TRBV5-1 and TRBJ1-1, with TRBD1 identical over 11 bases. V was clipped by 10 bases and J by 6 bases; unmatched bases: 11. Germline loops: CDR1 SGHRS, CDR2 YFSETQ. This CDR3 comprises 14 residues. This CDR3 is CAGAWTGGIAEAFF. The CDR3 DNA is TGCGCCGGCGCGTGGACAGGGGGCATCGCTGAAGCTTTCTTT. The whole variable domain, filled in from reference TRBV5-1 and TRBJ1-1, reads KAGVTQTPRYLIKTRGQQVTLSCSPISGHRSVSWYQQTPGQGLQFLFEYFSETQRNKGNFPGRFSGRQFSNSRSEMNVSTLELGDSALYLCAGAWTGGIAEAFFGQGTRLTVV.

This chain joins TRBV19 and TRBJ2-7, with 7 bases aligning to TRBD1. The V gene's germline CDR1 is LNHDA and CDR2 SQIVND (reference sequence). The CDR3 is 14 residues long. The V and J ends lost 7 bases and 2 bases, in that order; junction bases with no gene match: 8. CDR3 DNA sequence: TGTGCCAGTATGGAGAACAGGGGCGCCTACGAGCAGTACTTC. Its protein is CASMENRGAYEQYF.

This chain uses TRBV7-9 with TRBJ1-2; D remains unclear. This CDR3 comprises 14 residues. Germline V gives CDR1 SEHNR, CDR2 FQNEAQ (reference sequence). V was shortened by 4 bases and J by 0 bases, with 9 bases between the two germline ends. Written as DNA, the CDR3 is TGTGCCAGCAGCTCATATGGGGCTAACTATGGCTACACCTTC. Protein sequence: CASSSYGANYGYTF.